Listed below are T cell receptor beta chains from one sample, sequenced in a study of vaccination and CD4 T cells after COVID-19. TCRdb re-derived calls from the PCR reads in MiXCR, one entry per CDR3 protein. The data show over 7,000 distinct CDR3 sequences, roughly 58% seen once. Their specific antigens are unknown. Source material: CD4+ T cells from blood, cultured in vitro. The source is a human donor who had recovered from COVID-19. CDR3s include the opening cysteine and the closing phenylalanine or tryptophan. The order of the fields is J gene, V gene, CDR3 protein.

TRBJ1-5,TRBV6-2/TRBV6-3,CASGAGGTQPQHF
TRBJ1-2,TRBV28,CASSLWGTDGGYTF
TRBJ1-5,TRBV7-2,CASSSRGNQPQHF
TRBJ2-5,TRBV20-1,CSARDRLAGGETQYF
TRBJ1-6,TRBV27,CASSFLQGDSPLHF
TRBJ2-1,TRBV19,CASSRDRGGNEQFF
TRBJ1-1,TRBV2,CAVWRSNTEAFF
TRBJ1-6,TRBV5-1,CASSSGTGNSPLHF
TRBJ1-6,TRBV7-2,CASSLAPRTGVSPLHF
TRBJ2-1,TRBV6-4,CASSRVGGSQGEQFF
TRBJ2-3,TRBV6-5,CASSWGGIDTQYF
TRBJ2-1,TRBV12-3/TRBV12-4,CAITGAYNEQFF
TRBJ1-2,TRBV2,CASKGDFTNYGYTF
TRBJ1-1,TRBV10-2,CASSMDFVAEAFF
TRBJ1-5,TRBV20-1,CSATDRVGRHF
TRBJ1-6,TRBV24-1,CATSVYNSPLHF
TRBJ2-3,TRBV18,CASSPDYLRADTQYF
TRBJ1-1,TRBV19,CASSMRGTGVTEAFF
TRBJ2-5,TRBV12-3/TRBV12-4,CASSFSSGMWQETQYF
TRBJ2-3,TRBV6-5,CASSYPRDDSTDTQYF
TRBJ1-2,TRBV7-2,CASSLGAGYGYTF
TRBJ1-1,TRBV7-9,CASSLSGAAEAFF
TRBJ2-7,TRBV20-1,CSVGQGSYEQYF
TRBJ2-4,TRBV20-1,CSARVPDAKNIQYF
TRBJ2-5,TRBV30,CAWSVQGEVQETQYF
TRBJ1-1,TRBV7-3,CASSLTGGNTEAFF
TRBJ1-5,TRBV6-1,CASSMDISNQPQHF
TRBJ1-1,TRBV14,CASSFRVARSNTEAFF
TRBJ2-2,TRBV24-1,CATSATTGAATGELFF
TRBJ1-2,TRBV3-1,CASSQKYGYTF
TRBJ2-6,TRBV6-1,CASSLAPAWLTSGANVLTF
TRBJ2-1,TRBV19,CASSIDDRSYNEQFF
TRBJ2-2,TRBV10-3,CAISADAGNTGELFF
TRBJ1-4,TRBV20-1,CSASDSVEKLFF
TRBJ2-3,TRBV14,CASSQDYGEDASTDTQYF